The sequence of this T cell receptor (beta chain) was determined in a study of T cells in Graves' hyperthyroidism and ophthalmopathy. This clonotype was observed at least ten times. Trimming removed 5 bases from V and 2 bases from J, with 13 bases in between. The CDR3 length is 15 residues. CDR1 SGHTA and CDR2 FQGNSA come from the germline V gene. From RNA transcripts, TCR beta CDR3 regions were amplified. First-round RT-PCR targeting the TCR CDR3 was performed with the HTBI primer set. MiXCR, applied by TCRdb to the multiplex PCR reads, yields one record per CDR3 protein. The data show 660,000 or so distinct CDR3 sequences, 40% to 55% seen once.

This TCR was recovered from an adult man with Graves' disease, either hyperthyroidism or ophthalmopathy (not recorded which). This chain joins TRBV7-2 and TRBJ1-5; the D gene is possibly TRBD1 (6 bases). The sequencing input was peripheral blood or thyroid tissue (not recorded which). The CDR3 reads CASSQVAGGNQPQHF. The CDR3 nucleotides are TGTGCCAGCAGCCAGGTGGCAGGGGGCAATCAGCCCCAGCATTTT. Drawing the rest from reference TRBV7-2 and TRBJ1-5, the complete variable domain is GAGVSQSPSNKVTEKGKDVELRCDPISGHTALYWYRQSLGQGLEFLIYFQGNSAPDKSGLPSDRFSAERTGGSVSTLTIQRTQQEDSAVYLCASSQVAGGNQPQHFGDGTRLSIL.